The source of this TCR beta chain is a study of shared clonotypes between healthy human individuals. The V end was cut by 5 bases, the J end by 2 bases, with 10 bases between. From germline, CDR1 is KGHSH and CDR2 LQKENI. The CDR3 runs 13 residues. General observations from the study: Clonotype sharing levels among donors were expected to vary with sequencing depth.

TCRdb's table, derived via immunoSEQ multiplex PCR, lists solely in-frame clones and lacks some. This table has approximately 480,000 clones, over 75% appearing once. This clone was seen repeatedly, ten times or more. The antigen is unknown. The chain combines TRBV18 with TRBJ2-7, with a possible D match to TRBD1 (6 bases). The sequence came from a woman between 35 and 50 years old in good health. Some clones in this sample may be carry-over from other donors' samples. Sequences were obtained from PBMCs. CDR3 sequence: CASSEGVPYEQYF. As DNA, the CDR3 is TGTGCCAGCTCAGAGGGGGTCCCCTACGAGCAGTACTTC.